These T cell receptor beta chains were read from a single sample in a study of T cells in Graves' hyperthyroidism and ophthalmopathy. Via MiXCR, TCRdb re-called the multiplex PCR reads, giving one row per CDR3 protein. The sample has about 740,000 distinct CDR3 sequences; 12% to 15% are singletons. The sequencing sample was made of blood. All receptors derive from a woman between 18 and 30 years old with Graves' hyperthyroidism. CDR3s include the opening cysteine and the closing phenylalanine or tryptophan.

v_call cdr3_length cdr3_aa
TRBV18 14 CASSPLRREGPRFF
TRBV6-1 14 CASSTGRTSYEQYF
TRBV11-3 23 CASSLDHLRPRDRSYSSGNTIYF
TRBV2 15 CATRSQGQNNSPLHF
TRBV6-5 16 CASSSLLLDRGDGYTF
TRBV18 15 CASSPLGLSTDTQYF
TRBV30 15 CAWSLFLRKRSKLFF
TRBV18 16 CASSFSEGMNTGELFF
TRBV4-1 15 CASSQEGPPGQPQHF
TRBV27 15 CASSSQGLAPGELFF
TRBV7-2 12 CASSRGAGGYTF
TRBV3-1 14 CASSQGTGMTEQFF